Each of the 12 T cell receptor beta chains below was sequenced from the same sample in a study of blood T cell repertoires in COVID-19. The table came from immunoSEQ multiplex PCR; TCRdb's copy has only in-frame clones and leaves some out. The sample contains 150,000 to 200,000 clones, around 81% of which appear only once. Sequenced input: peripheral blood. These receptors were taken from a woman aged 80 or older with COVID-19, enrolled during active disease.

This clone was seen once. The chain recombines TRBV5-1 with TRBJ2-5; TRBD2 agrees at 10 bases. The CDR3 is 14 residues long. V lost 6 bases and J lost 4; bases outside the gene matches: 6. The germline V gene encodes CDR1 SGHRS and CDR2 YFSETQ. The chain's CDR3 is CASNPSGRLETQYF. CDR3 coding DNA: TGCGCCAGCAACCCTAGCGGGAGACTAGAGACCCAGTACTTC.

The chain combines TRBV6-1 with TRBJ1-5, with a tentative D call TRBD1 (5 bases). The germline gives CDR1 MNHNS, CDR2 SASEGT. The CDR3 loop spans 13 amino acids. V was shortened by 2 bases and J by 11 bases, with 13 bases between the two germline ends. CDR3 nucleotides: TGTGCCAGCAGTGAATGGGGGGACGGAACCCAGCATTTT. As protein: CASSEWGDGTQHF.

CDR3 amino acids: CAIRRGTETQYF. The CDR3 coding sequence is TGTGCCATTCGGCGGGGAACAGAGACCCAGTACTTC. This chain connects TRBV6-5 to TRBJ2-5, with a weak D call TRBD2 (6 bases). CDR3 length equals 12 residues. Germline CDR1 MNHEY, CDR2 SVGAGI. V was shortened by 10 bases and J by 4 bases, with 13 bases between the two germline ends.

The V and J genes are TRBV15 and TRBJ2-3, with TRBD1 identical over 8 bases. Trimming removed 0 bases from V and 7 bases from J; junction bases left unmatched: 6. CDR3 length: 15 amino acids. Germline V gene lookup returns CDR1 LNHNV and CDR2 YYDKDF (reference sequence). CDR3 loop: CATSRDGQGANTQYF. For the CDR3, the DNA is TGTGCCACCAGCAGAGACGGGCAGGGGGCGAATACGCAGTATTTT.

This clone has a single count. This rearrangement joins TRBV28 to TRBJ2-3, with D unresolved. CDR3 length: 15 amino acids. Trimming shortened V by 3 bases and J by 4 bases, and 14 bases separated the two germline ends. CDR1 and CDR2 (germline): MDHEN, SYDVKM. CDR3: CASSLGSMGSDTQYF. In DNA form, the CDR3 reads TGTGCCAGCAGTTTGGGTTCCATGGGCTCAGATACGCAGTATTTT. Full variable domain (missing parts from reference TRBV28 and TRBJ2-3): DVKVTQSSRYLVKRTGEKVFLECVQDMDHENMFWYRQDPGLGLRLIYFSYDVKMKEKGDIPEGYSVSREKKERFSLILESASTNQTSMYLCASSLGSMGSDTQYFGPGTRLTVL.

The chain couples TRBV7-2 to TRBJ2-1; 9 bases line up with TRBD1. Trimming took 4 bases from V and 8 from J; bases not matched to a gene: 3. CDR1 is SGHTA and CDR2 is FQGNSA in the germline V gene. The CDR3 is 13 residues long. The CDR3 here is CASSSDRGDEQFF. In nucleotides, the CDR3 is TGTGCCAGCAGCTCGGACAGGGGAGATGAGCAGTTCTTC.

This chain links TRBV6-6 with TRBJ1-1; 10 positions agree with TRBD1. The V segment lost 5 bases and the J segment 5 bases; nucleotides outside the gene matches: 11. The germline gives CDR1 MNHNY, CDR2 SVGAGI (reference sequence). This CDR3 has 16 amino acids. The CDR3, as DNA: TGTGCCAGCAGTCGACGGACAGGGGGTGGAAAGACTGAAGCTTTCTTT. Its protein is CASSRRTGGGKTEAFF.

The rearrangement links TRBV18 to TRBJ2-7; TRBD1 might be the D (5 bases). This CDR3 is built from 15 residues. Germline values: CDR1 KGHSH, CDR2 LQKENI. V was clipped by 3 bases and J by 2 bases, with 14 bases between them. CDR3 amino acids: CASSPQGTPAYEQYF. CDR3 nucleotide sequence: TGTGCCAGCTCACCCCAGGGTACCCCCGCCTACGAGCAGTACTTC.

J is TRBJ2-3 and V is TRBV24-1, with 7 bases fitting TRBD2. The V and J ends lost 1 base and 4 bases, in that order; junction bases with no gene match: 7. Germline assignment: CDR1 KGHDR and CDR2 SFDVKD. This CDR3 contains 16 residues. The CDR3 protein is CATSDFGRGSSDTQYF. The DNA of the CDR3 is TGTGCCACCAGTGATTTTGGGAGGGGTTCTTCAGATACGCAGTATTTT.

The rearrangement uses TRBV19 and TRBJ1-1; 11 positions match TRBD1. CDR1 is LNHDA, CDR2 SQIVND, per germline (reference sequence). J was trimmed by 6 bases and V by 6 bases; bases with no gene match: 12. This CDR3 is built from 16 residues. The CDR3 DNA is TGTGCCAGTAGGAGGACAGGGGGCTTCCTCGGGGCTGAAGCTTTCTTT. Protein sequence: CASRRTGGFLGAEAFF.

The rearrangement links TRBV7-8 to TRBJ2-7; D gene uncertain. Germline V lookup: CDR1 SGHVS, CDR2 FQNEAQ. The V gene lost 4 bases and the J gene lost 3 bases, with 10 bases spanning the gap. This CDR3 region has 13 residues. The CDR3 coding sequence is TGTGCCAGCAGCTCTGACACCCTCTACGAGCAGTACTTC. This gives the protein CASSSDTLYEQYF.

The V call is TRBV6-5, the J call TRBJ1-6; D not certain. The CDR3 contains 14 residues. Trimming took off 6 bases at V and 5 bases at J, with 11 bases between the two ends. In germline, CDR1 is MNHEY, CDR2 SVGAGI. In DNA form, the CDR3 reads TGTGCCAGCAGGCCACAGATTGATAATTCACCCCTCCACTTT. It encodes CASRPQIDNSPLHF.